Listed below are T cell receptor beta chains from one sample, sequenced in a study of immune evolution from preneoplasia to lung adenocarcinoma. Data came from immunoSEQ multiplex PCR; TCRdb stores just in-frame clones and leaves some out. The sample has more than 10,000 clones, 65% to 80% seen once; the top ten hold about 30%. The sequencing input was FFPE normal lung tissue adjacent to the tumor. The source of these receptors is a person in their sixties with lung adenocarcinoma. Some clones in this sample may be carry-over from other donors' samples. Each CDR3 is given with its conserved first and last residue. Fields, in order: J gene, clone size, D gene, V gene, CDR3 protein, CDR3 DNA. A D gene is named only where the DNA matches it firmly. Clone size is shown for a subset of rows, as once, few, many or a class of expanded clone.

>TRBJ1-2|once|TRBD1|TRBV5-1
CASSRGPRGDYGYTF
TGCGCCAGCAGCCGCGGGCCCAGGGGGGACTATGGCTACACCTTC
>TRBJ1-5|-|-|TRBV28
CASSPSRAGGNQPQHF
TGTGCCAGCAGCCCCTCCAGGGCAGGCGGCAATCAGCCCCAGCATTTT
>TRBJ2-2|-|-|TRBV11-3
CASSLDGASIAGELFF
TGTGCCAGCAGCTTAGATGGGGCTAGTATCGCCGGGGAGCTGTTTTTT
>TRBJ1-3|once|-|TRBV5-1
CASSSIGLSSGNTIYF
TGCGCCAGCAGCTCAATAGGGCTGTCCTCTGGAAACACCATATATTTT
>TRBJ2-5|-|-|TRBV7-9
CASSSPPFRGETQYF
TGTGCCAGCAGTTCCCCTCCTTTCAGGGGAGAGACCCAGTACTTC
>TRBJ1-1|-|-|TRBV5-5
CASSLIQTGVNTEAFF
TGTGCCAGCAGCTTGATCCAGACTGGAGTAAACACTGAAGCTTTCTTT
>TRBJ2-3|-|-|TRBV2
CATSGLSTDTQYF
TGTGCCACCTCAGGCCTAAGCACAGATACGCAGTATTTT
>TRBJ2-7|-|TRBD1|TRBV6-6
CASRVLRDSYEQYF
TGTGCCAGCAGGGTACTCCGGGACAGCTACGAGCAGTACTTC
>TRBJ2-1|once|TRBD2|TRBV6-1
CASSEDSGSYNEQFF
TGTGCCAGCAGTGAGGATAGCGGGAGTTACAATGAGCAGTTCTTC
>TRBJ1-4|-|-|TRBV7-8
CASSRSLEKLFF
TGTGCCAGCAGCCGGTCTTTGGAAAAACTGTTTTTT
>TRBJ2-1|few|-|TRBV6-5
CASSYNYYNEQFF
TGTGCCAGCAGTTACAACTATTACAATGAGCAGTTCTTC
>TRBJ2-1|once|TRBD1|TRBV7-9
CASGRLTGDYNEQFF
TGTGCCAGCGGGAGACTAACAGGGGACTACAATGAGCAGTTCTTC
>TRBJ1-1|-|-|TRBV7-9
CASSLFGGTEAFF
TGTGCCAGCAGCTTATTCGGGGGGACTGAAGCTTTCTTT
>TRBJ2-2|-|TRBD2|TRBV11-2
CASSSTSGANTGELFF
TGTGCCAGCAGCTCTACTAGCGGGGCGAACACCGGGGAGCTGTTTTTT
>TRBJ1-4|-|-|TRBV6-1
CASSEGDGPEKLFF
TGTGCCAGCAGTGAAGGGGACGGCCCTGAAAAACTGTTTTTT
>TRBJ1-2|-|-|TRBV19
CASSIEPGDQYGYTF
TGTGCCAGTAGTATAGAACCGGGGGATCAGTATGGCTACACCTTC
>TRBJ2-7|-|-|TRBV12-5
CASGKGQLTRYEQYF
TGTGCTAGTGGTAAGGGACAACTTACGCGCTACGAGCAGTACTTC
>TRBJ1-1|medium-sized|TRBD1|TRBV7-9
CASSLGTGAVYTEAFF
TGTGCCAGCAGCTTAGGGACAGGGGCTGTGTACACTGAAGCTTTCTTT
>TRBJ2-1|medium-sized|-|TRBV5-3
CARSLTRSPDNEQFF
TGTGCCAGAAGCTTGACTCGCAGTCCAGACAATGAGCAGTTCTTC
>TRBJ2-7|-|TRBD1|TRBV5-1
CASGQGDYEQYF
TGCGCCAGCGGACAGGGTGACTACGAGCAGTACTTC
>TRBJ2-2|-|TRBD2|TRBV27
CASSPGLAAGELFF
TGTGCCAGCAGTCCGGGACTAGCCGCAGGGGAGCTGTTTTTT
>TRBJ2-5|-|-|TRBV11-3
CASSPGSRVAQYF
TGTGCCAGCAGCCCCGGATCCCGGGTCGCCCAGTACTTC
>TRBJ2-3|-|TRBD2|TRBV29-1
CSAVEAGRADTQYF
TGCAGCGCCGTAGAAGCGGGGCGAGCAGATACGCAGTATTTT
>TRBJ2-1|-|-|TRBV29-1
CSVGPRASEQFF
TGCAGCGTTGGGCCTCGGGCGTCTGAGCAGTTCTTC
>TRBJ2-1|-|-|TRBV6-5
CASSKSINEQFF
TGTGCCAGCAGTAAAAGTATCAATGAGCAGTTCTTC
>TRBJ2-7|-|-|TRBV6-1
CASSEVWAVTSYEQYF
TGTGCCAGCAGTGAAGTTTGGGCAGTTACATCCTACGAGCAGTACTTC
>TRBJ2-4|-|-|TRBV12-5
CASGLGKPGHYIQYF
TGTGCTAGTGGTTTGGGCAAACCGGGACATTACATTCAGTACTTC
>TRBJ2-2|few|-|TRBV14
CASSHRTPMGGELFF
TGTGCCAGCAGCCACAGGACCCCCATGGGCGGGGAGCTGTTTTTT